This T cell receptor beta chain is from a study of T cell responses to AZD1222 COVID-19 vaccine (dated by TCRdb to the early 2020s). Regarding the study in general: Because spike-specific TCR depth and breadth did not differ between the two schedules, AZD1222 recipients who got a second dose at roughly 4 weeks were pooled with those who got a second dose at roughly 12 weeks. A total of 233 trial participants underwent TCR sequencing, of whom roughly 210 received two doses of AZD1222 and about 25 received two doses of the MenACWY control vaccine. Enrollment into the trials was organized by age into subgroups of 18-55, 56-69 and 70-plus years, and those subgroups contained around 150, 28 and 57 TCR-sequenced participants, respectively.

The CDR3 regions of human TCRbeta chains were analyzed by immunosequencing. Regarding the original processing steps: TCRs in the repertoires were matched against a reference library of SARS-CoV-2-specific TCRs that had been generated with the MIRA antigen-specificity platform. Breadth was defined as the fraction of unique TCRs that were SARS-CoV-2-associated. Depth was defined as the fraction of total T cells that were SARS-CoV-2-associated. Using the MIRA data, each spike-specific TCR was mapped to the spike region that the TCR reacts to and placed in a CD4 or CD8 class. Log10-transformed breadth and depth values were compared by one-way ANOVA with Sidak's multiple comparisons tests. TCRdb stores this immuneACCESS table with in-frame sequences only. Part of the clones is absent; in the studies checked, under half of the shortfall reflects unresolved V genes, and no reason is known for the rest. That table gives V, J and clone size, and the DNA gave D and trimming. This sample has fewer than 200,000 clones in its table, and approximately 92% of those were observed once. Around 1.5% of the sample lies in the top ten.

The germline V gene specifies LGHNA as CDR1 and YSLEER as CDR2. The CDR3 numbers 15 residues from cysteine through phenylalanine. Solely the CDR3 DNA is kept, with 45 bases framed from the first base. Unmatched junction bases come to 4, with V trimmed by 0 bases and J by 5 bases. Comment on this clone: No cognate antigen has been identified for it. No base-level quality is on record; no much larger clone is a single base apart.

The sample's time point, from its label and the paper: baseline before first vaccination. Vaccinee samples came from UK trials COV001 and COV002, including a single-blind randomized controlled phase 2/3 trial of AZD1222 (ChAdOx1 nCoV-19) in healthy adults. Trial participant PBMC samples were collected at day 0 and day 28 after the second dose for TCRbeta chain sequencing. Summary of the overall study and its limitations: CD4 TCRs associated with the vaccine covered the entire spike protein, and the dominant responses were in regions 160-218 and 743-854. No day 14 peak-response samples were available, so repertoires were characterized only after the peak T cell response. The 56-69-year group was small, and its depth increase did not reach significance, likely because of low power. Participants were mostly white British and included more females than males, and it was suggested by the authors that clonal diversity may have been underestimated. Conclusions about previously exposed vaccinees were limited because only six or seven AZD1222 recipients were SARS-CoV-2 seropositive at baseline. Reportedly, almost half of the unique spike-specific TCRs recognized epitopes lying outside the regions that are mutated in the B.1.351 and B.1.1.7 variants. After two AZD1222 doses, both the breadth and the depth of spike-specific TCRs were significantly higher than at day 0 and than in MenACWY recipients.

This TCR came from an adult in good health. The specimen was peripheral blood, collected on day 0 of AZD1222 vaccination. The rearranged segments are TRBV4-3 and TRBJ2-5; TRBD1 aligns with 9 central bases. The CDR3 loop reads CASSQDRGTGETQYF. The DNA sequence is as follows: TGCGCCAGCAGCCAAGATCGAGGGACAGGGGAGACCCAGTACTTC.